This T cell receptor (beta chain) is from a study of blood T cell repertoires in COVID-19. Study-wide background: The study drew acute and convalescent COVID-19 samples from the United States, Italy and Spain. PBMCs, B-cell-depleted T cells, or T cells provided the cDNA or gDNA that made up the material.

The method was immunoSEQ multiplex PCR; TCRdb's version includes in-frame clones alone and lacks a portion of them. Here the sample spans approximately 76,000 clones, under 95% being singletons. From germline, CDR1 is MNHEY and CDR2 SMNVEV (reference sequence). The CDR3 runs to 14 residues. Trimming pared 6 bases from V and 0 bases from J, leaving 12 bases between. This chain links TRBV27 with TRBJ2-7; TRBD1 might be the D (6 bases). The sequenced sample consisted of peripheral blood. The origin of this receptor is a human donor in a cohort sampled during active COVID-19. CDR3: CASSAQGLSYEQYF. The DNA for the CDR3 is TGTGCCAGCAGCGCACAGGGTCTCTCCTACGAGCAGTACTTC.